This T cell receptor beta chain is drawn from a study of OX40 agonist ivuxolimab in advanced cancers. Overall study: Patients undergoing dose escalation presented with hepatocellular carcinoma, melanoma, renal cell or head and neck cancer. Overall study results and limits: CD4+ T cells averaged fewer expanded clones than CD8+ T cells. Nonresponders included some who also had low normalized T-cell clonal expansion. Near-lowest levels of clonal expansion characterized partial responders at 0.1-3.0 mg/kg.

Libraries were prepared by immunoSEQ multiplex PCR; TCRdb keeps only in-frame clonotypes and omits some of them. The sample includes around 46,000 clones, 82% of them seen just once. A word on this clone: Its antigen remains unknown.

CDR3 length equals 17 residues. With 4 bases removed from V and 0 bases from J, the gap between germline ends came to 16 bases. Germline assignment: CDR1 SGHDT and CDR2 YYEEEE. The genes are TRBV5-6 and TRBJ1-4; D is ambiguous. The TCR comes from an adult with an advanced solid tumor such as melanoma, head and neck, liver or kidney cancer. Sequencing used CD4+ or CD8+ T cells sorted from blood, obtained in a trial of the OX40 agonist ivuxolimab. The CDR3 DNA sequence: TGTGCCAGCAGCCGTTGGTCGTCTACAGCAACTAATGAAAAACTGTTTTTT. This encodes CASSRWSSTATNEKLFF. Full variable domain (remainder filled in from reference TRBV5-6 and TRBJ1-4): DAGVTQSPTHLIKTRGQQVTLRCSPKSGHDTVSWYQQALGQGPQFIFQYYEEEERQRGNFPDRFSGHQFPNYSSELNVNALLLGDSALYLCASSRWSSTATNEKLFFGSGTQLSVL.